These 29 T cell receptor beta chains came from one sample sequenced in a study of post-analysis software for immune sequencing data. Presence of unique molecular identifiers characterized the TCR beta cDNA libraries. TCRdb reanalysed the PCR reads using MiXCR and keeps one entry per CDR3 protein. The sample lists about 540,000 distinct CDR3 sequences; around 34% were seen once. No cognate antigen is known for these TCRs. Study-level points and caveats: Patients had higher frequencies than controls of five TRBV segments, including TRBV5-6, TRBV5-1 and TRBV20-1.

The sample taken for sequencing was blood. The receptors come from a girl under 18 with multiple sclerosis.

This chain uses TRBV9 with TRBJ1-5; D call uncertain. The germline V gene has CDR1 SGDLS and CDR2 YYNGEE. Deletions cut 4 bases from V and 0 bases from J, with 11 bases between. The CDR3 contains 15 residues. Written as DNA, the CDR3 is TGTGCCAGCAGCCCGAGGGAGGGTAGCAATCAGCCCCAGCATTTT. Residues: CASSPREGSNQPQHF.

This rearrangement joins TRBV6-5 to TRBJ1-4, with TRBD1 identical over 11 bases. This CDR3 has 14 residues. Trimming cost V 6 bases and J 7 bases; bases outside gene matches: 4. Germline values: CDR1 MNHEY, CDR2 SVGAGI. The CDR3 sequence is CASRRTGGGEKLFF. The CDR3 nucleotides are TGTGCCAGCAGACGGACAGGGGGCGGTGAAAAACTGTTTTTT.

This clonotype has only a few counts. This chain connects TRBV18 to TRBJ2-5; D possibly corresponds to TRBD2 (5 bases). Between the trimmed V and J ends, which lost 1 base and 2 bases, there was a span of 14 bases. The CDR3 is made up of 16 amino acids. Germline V CDR1 and CDR2: KGHSH, LQKENI. CDR3 region: CASSPLYSEIQETQYF. Written as DNA, the CDR3 is TGTGCCAGCTCACCACTGTATAGCGAGATACAAGAGACCCAGTACTTC.

The gene calls are TRBV5-1 and TRBJ2-5; D possibly corresponds to TRBD1 (6 bases). The DNA end lines up better with TRBJ2-1; the J call may be wrong. Per germline, CDR1 SGHRS and CDR2 YFSETQ. This CDR3 contains 15 residues. The CDR3 DNA reads TGCGCCAGCAGCTTGGCCAATGTGGGACAAGAGACCCAGTTCTTC. It translates to CASSLANVGQETQFF.

The V call is TRBV5-6, the J call TRBJ2-3; 7 positions agree with TRBD2. Germline V lookup: CDR1 SGHDT, CDR2 YYEEEE. Trimming at V came to 1 base and at J to 4 bases, leaving 15 bases not matched to a gene. This CDR3 has 18 residues. The chain's CDR3 is CASSLTHGLAALADTQYF. In DNA, the CDR3 is TGTGCCAGCAGCTTGACCCACGGGCTAGCGGCGTTGGCAGATACGCAGTATTTT.

This chain joins TRBV5-1 and TRBJ2-7, with a tentative D call TRBD2 (6 bases). This CDR3 region has 14 residues. Germline CDR1 SGHRS, CDR2 YFSETQ. V was shortened by 1 base and J by 3 bases, with 11 bases between the two germline ends. For the CDR3, the DNA is TGCGCCAGCAGCTTGTCGTCGGAGGGCTACGAGCAGTACTTC. Translation gives CASSLSSEGYEQYF.

This clonotype was seen a handful of times. The rearrangement joins TRBV9 to TRBJ2-5, with D perhaps TRBD2 (5 bases). Germline V lookup: CDR1 SGDLS, CDR2 YYNGEE. This CDR3 is 13 amino acids long. The germline V and J ends were trimmed by 2 bases and 11 bases, with 16 bases remaining between them. The CDR3 protein is CASSVDGENEQYF. CDR3 sequence (DNA): TGTGCCAGCAGCGTGGATGGGGAGAATGAGCAGTACTTC.

This rearrangement joins TRBV20-1 to TRBJ2-7; D gene uncertain. The CDR3 runs 12 residues. CDR1 is DFQATT and CDR2 is SNEGSKA in the germline V gene (reference sequence). The ends were cut back, 5 bases at V and 5 bases at J, with 13 bases in the middle. The CDR3 sequence: CSASGPSNEQYF. The CDR3 DNA reads as TGCAGTGCTTCAGGCCCCTCAAACGAGCAGTACTTC.

The CDR3 DNA reads TGCGCCAGCATGCCGGGGGGGCTCACAGATACGCAGTATTTT. The encoded protein is CASMPGGLTDTQYF. The chain uses TRBV5-1 and TRBJ2-3; 8 bases map to TRBD2. This CDR3 spans 14 amino acids. Looked up from germline, CDR1 is SGHRS and CDR2 is YFSETQ. V shed 6 bases, J shed 2 bases, and the junction held 5 bases outside the gene matches.

This clonotype was detected only a few times. The V gene is TRBV7-2, the J gene TRBJ2-7; D uncertain. Trimming took 0 bases from V and 4 from J, leaving 10 bases between them. Germline CDR1 SGHTA, CDR2 FQGNSA. The CDR3 extends over 14 amino acids. CDR3 protein: CASSLAQSGYEQYF. CDR3 coding DNA: TGTGCCAGCAGCTTAGCACAGTCGGGTTACGAGCAGTACTTC.

The chain joins TRBV9 to TRBJ2-5, with D unclear. V was pared by 0 bases and J by 2 bases, with 8 bases between. The CDR3 loop spans 14 amino acids. Germline loops: CDR1 SGDLS, CDR2 YYNGEE. The CDR3 loop is CASSVGGPQETQYF. The CDR3 DNA reads TGTGCCAGCAGCGTAGGGGGTCCTCAAGAGACCCAGTACTTC.

V gene TRBV7-2 combines with J gene TRBJ2-3; 7 nucleotides align to TRBD2. Germline trimming cut 4 bases from V and 10 bases from J; bases unmatched to any gene: 8. The CDR3 covers 13 residues. In germline, CDR1 is SGHTA, CDR2 FQGNSA. The CDR3 region has the DNA TGTGCCAGCAGCTGGGGAAGGAGCGGGGCGCAGTATTTT. Its protein product is CASSWGRSGAQYF.

In the case of this clonotype: A junction end diverges from the germline sequence, so it may reflect a read error. V and J are TRBV5-6 and TRBJ2-1; 11 nucleotides agree with TRBD2. The CDR3 contains 17 residues. From germline, CDR1 is SGHDT and CDR2 YYEEEE. In nucleotides, the CDR3 is TGTGCCAACAGCTTTAGAAGTGCTAGCGGGGGGTACAATGAGCAGTTCTTC. Its translation is CANSFRSASGGYNEQFF.

The chain combines TRBV25-1 with TRBJ1-2, with D unresolved. The CDR3 loop spans 12 amino acids. CDR1 MGHDK and CDR2 SYGVNS come from the germline V gene. V gave up 5 bases and J gave up 9 bases, with 13 bases separating them. The CDR3 region has the DNA TGTGCCAGCAGTACGACGGCCAGGCGCTACACCTTC. Translation: CASSTTARRYTF.

This clonotype was observed a handful of times. This chain links TRBV12-3 or TRBV12-4 with TRBJ1-2; 11 bases map to TRBD1. V shed 3 bases, J shed 6 bases, and the junction held 6 bases outside the gene matches. The CDR3 length is 15 residues. CDR3 nucleotides: TGTGCCAGCAGTTTTGGGGACAGGGGGGGAGATGGCTACACCTTC. As protein: CASSFGDRGGDGYTF.

This clonotype was counted only a few times. The chain combines TRBV5-6 with TRBJ2-7; the D is unclear. This CDR3 region has 13 residues. Germline V gene sequence: CDR1 SGHDT, CDR2 YYEEEE. V was pared by 6 bases and J by 3 bases, with 13 bases between. CDR3 in DNA: TGTGCCAGCAATCTGAGGTCTAGCTACGAGCAGTACTTC. Amino acid sequence: CASNLRSSYEQYF.

V and J are TRBV25-1 and TRBJ2-1, with D tentatively TRBD1 (6 bases). The CDR3 covers 14 residues. The ends were cut back, 3 bases at V and 4 bases at J, with 10 bases in the middle. The germline CDR1 and CDR2 sequences are MGHDK and SYGVNS. The CDR3 nucleotides are TGTGCCAGCAGTGACAGGGGTGGATACAATGAGCAGTTCTTC. Translated, it gives CASSDRGGYNEQFF.

In its sample, this clonotype was seen a few times. The rearrangement links TRBV27 to TRBJ2-3; no clear D. This CDR3 has 15 amino acids. V gave up 0 bases and J gave up 1 base, with 8 bases separating them. CDR1 MNHEY and CDR2 SMNVEV come from the germline V gene (reference sequence). CDR3 loop: CASSLSRTRTDTQYF. The CDR3 DNA reads as TGTGCCAGCAGTTTATCGCGGACCCGCACAGATACGCAGTATTTT.

V and J are TRBV20-1 and TRBJ1-4; TRBD1 might be the D (5 bases). Germline V CDR1 and CDR2: DFQATT, SNEGSKA (reference sequence). The CDR3 runs to 15 residues. Trimming removed 3 bases at V and 8 bases at J, with 19 bases between. DNA for the CDR3: TGCAGTGCTAGCCGCCCCGGGGGTGGTTGGGAAAAACTGTTTTTT. Protein sequence: CSASRPGGGWEKLFF.

The rearrangement joins TRBV2 to TRBJ2-3; TRBD2 matches 10 bases. V trimming: 7 bases; J trimming: 0 bases; junction bases outside the gene matches: 10. The CDR3 length is 17 residues. Germline V gives CDR1 SNHLY, CDR2 FYNNEI. For the CDR3, the DNA is TGTGCCAGCAAAGGGCAATGGACTAGCGGCAGCACAGATACGCAGTATTTT. This encodes CASKGQWTSGSTDTQYF.

The sample holds many counts of this clonotype. The chain uses TRBV29-1 and TRBJ2-3; 8 nucleotides line up with TRBD1. Trimming removed 8 bases from V and 9 bases from J; junction bases left unmatched: 10. Germline V lookup: CDR1 SQVTM, CDR2 ANQGSEA. The CDR3 extends over 12 amino acids. CDR3 nucleotides: TGCAGCTCCCGGACAGGGTTAGGCACGCAGTATTTT. Amino acid sequence: CSSRTGLGTQYF.

The chain employs TRBV20-1 and TRBJ2-1; TRBD1 matches at 8 bases. The DNA end favors TRBJ2-7, so the J call may be wrong. Germline-derived CDR1 and CDR2 are DFQATT and SNEGSKA (reference sequence). The CDR3 totals 14 residues. CDR3 in amino acids: CSAQTGVSYNEQYF. CDR3 in DNA: TGCAGTGCGCAGACAGGGGTTTCCTACAATGAGCAGTACTTC.

V and J are TRBV5-1 and TRBJ2-3; TRBD2 aligns across 8 bases. V was pared by 1 base and J by 2 bases, with 3 bases of the junction left unmatched. CDR3 size: 15 residues. The germline CDR1 and CDR2 sequences are SGHRS and YFSETQ. The CDR3 DNA reads as TGCGCCAGCAGCTTGACTAGCGGCTTCACAGATACGCAGTATTTT. Translating gives CASSLTSGFTDTQYF.

This clonotype was observed many times. The gene calls are TRBV29-1 and TRBJ2-7; D is ambiguous. The germline V gene has CDR1 SQVTM and CDR2 ANQGSEA. Between the trimmed V and J ends, which lost 5 bases and 4 bases, there was a span of 12 bases. The CDR3 has 12 amino acids. The CDR3 sequence: CSVITVGYEQYF. The CDR3 region has the DNA TGCAGCGTTATAACCGTGGGGTACGAGCAGTACTTC.

On this clonotype: The junction and the germline gene differ at one end; a read error may be behind it. The CDR3 reads CASSLDLSTDAQYF. CDR3 coding DNA: TGTGCCAGCAGTTTGGACCTTAGCACAGATGCGCAGTATTTT. The V gene is TRBV12-3 or TRBV12-4, the J gene TRBJ2-3; D remains unclear. The CDR3 is 14 residues long.

This clonotype occurred a few times. The chain is built from TRBV3-1 and TRBJ1-6; D is unclear. The CDR3 length is 14 residues. With 1 base removed from V and 5 bases from J, the gap between germline ends came to 6 bases. The germline gives CDR1 LGHDT, CDR2 YNNKEL (reference sequence). CDR3 in DNA: TGTGCCAGCAGCCAAGTTAGCGATAATTCACCCCTCCACTTT. This gives the protein CASSQVSDNSPLHF.

This clonotype was observed a handful of times. The rearrangement links TRBV18 to TRBJ2-7; D not resolved. This CDR3 is built from 14 residues. V dropped 1 base and J dropped 0 bases, with 7 bases sitting between them. Germline V gene lookup returns CDR1 KGHSH and CDR2 LQKENI. Here the CDR3 reads CASSPQTRSYEQYF. For the CDR3, the DNA is TGTGCCAGCTCACCACAGACCCGCTCCTACGAGCAGTACTTC.

This clonotype was observed a handful of times. The DNA of the CDR3 is TGTGCCAGCAGTGAAATTGGTAAGGCACTGGGCAATCAGCCCCAGCATTTT. It is translated as CASSEIGKALGNQPQHF. The genes are TRBV6-1 and TRBJ1-5; D is undetermined. The germline gives CDR1 MNHNS, CDR2 SASEGT. V lost 2 bases, J lost 2 bases, and 16 bases lay in between. The CDR3 runs to 17 residues.

This clonotype showed up just a few times. The chain employs TRBV18 and TRBJ2-5; 10 nucleotides match TRBD2. This CDR3 has 16 residues. After removal of 2 bases from V and 1 base from J, the junction contained 4 bases not matched to a gene. Looked up from germline, CDR1 is KGHSH and CDR2 is LQKENI. The CDR3 protein is CASSPRTSGVQETQYF. DNA of the CDR3: TGTGCCAGCTCACCAAGAACTAGCGGGGTCCAAGAGACCCAGTACTTC.